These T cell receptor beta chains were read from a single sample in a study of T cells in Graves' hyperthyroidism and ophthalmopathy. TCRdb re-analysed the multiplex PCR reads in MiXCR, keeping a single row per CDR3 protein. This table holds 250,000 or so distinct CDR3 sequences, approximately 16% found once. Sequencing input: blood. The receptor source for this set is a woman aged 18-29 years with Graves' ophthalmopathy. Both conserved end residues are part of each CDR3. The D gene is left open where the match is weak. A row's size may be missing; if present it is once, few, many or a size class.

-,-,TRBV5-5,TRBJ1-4,CASSSARGTNEKLFF,TGTGCCAGCAGTTCCGCCCGAGGGACTAATGAAAAACTGTTTTTT
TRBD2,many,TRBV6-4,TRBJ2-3,CASSEGLAGGPDTQYF,TGTGCCAGCAGTGAGGGACTAGCGGGAGGGCCAGATACGCAGTATTTT
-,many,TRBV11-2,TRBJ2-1,CASSFRASRDEQFF,TGTGCCAGCAGCTTTAGGGCTAGCAGGGATGAGCAGTTCTTC
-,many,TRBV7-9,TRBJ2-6,CASSLAGAGANVLTF,TGTGCCAGCAGCTTAGCAGGGGCTGGGGCCAACGTCCTGACTTTC
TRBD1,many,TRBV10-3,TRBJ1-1,CAISGRQGVTTEAFF,TGTGCCATCAGTGGACGACAGGGGGTAACCACTGAAGCTTTCTTT
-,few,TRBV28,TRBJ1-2,CASGWGNGGYTF,TGTGCCAGCGGATGGGGGAACGGTGGCTACACCTTC
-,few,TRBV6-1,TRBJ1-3,CASSRGGEVFSGNTIYF,TGTGCCAGCAGCCGGGGGGGAGAGGTATTCTCTGGAAACACCATATATTTT
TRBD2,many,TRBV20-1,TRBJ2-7,CSARDPQREQHEQYF,TGCAGTGCTAGAGATCCCCAGCGGGAGCAGCACGAGCAGTACTTC
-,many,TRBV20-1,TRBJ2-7,CSALRGSDEQYF,TGCAGCGCACTTAGGGGGAGCGACGAGCAGTACTTC
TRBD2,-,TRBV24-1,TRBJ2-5,CATSEMTSGRGEYF,TGTGCCACCAGTGAAATGACTAGCGGGAGGGGGGAGTACTTC
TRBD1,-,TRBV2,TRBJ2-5,CASSEDRVETQYF,TGTGCCAGCAGTGAGGACAGGGTGGAGACCCAGTACTTC
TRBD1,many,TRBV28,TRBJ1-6,CASSLVTGRGPNSPLHF,TGTGCCAGCAGTTTAGTGACGGGCAGGGGGCCTAATTCACCCCTCCACTTT
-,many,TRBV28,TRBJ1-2,CASSSTVAGFYGYTF,TGTGCCAGCAGTTCAACAGTGGCGGGGTTCTATGGCTACACCTTC
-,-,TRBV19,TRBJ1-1,CASSNGGRATEAFF,TGTGCCAGTAGTAACGGGGGCCGGGCCACTGAAGCTTTCTTT
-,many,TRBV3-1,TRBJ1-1,CASSPGFTEAFF,TGTGCCAGCAGCCCAGGGTTCACTGAAGCTTTCTTT
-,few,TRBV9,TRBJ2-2,CASSVGLTGELFF,TGTGCCAGCAGCGTAGGGCTCACCGGGGAGCTGTTTTTT
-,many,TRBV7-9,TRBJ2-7,CASAGTASYEQYF,TGTGCCAGCGCGGGGACAGCGTCCTACGAGCAGTACTTC
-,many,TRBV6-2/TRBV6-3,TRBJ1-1,CASSYEGIAEAFF,TGTGCCAGCAGTTACGAGGGGATCGCTGAAGCTTTCTTT
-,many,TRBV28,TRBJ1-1,CASSLITLINTEAFF,TGTGCCAGCAGTTTGATTACCCTTATTAACACTGAAGCTTTCTTT
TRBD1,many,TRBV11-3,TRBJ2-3,CASSLGDRGKAGTDTQYF,TGTGCCAGCAGCTTAGGGGACAGGGGAAAAGCGGGGACAGATACGCAGTATTTT
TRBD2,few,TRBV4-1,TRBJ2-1,CASSQLAGGHTYNEQFF,TGCGCCAGCAGCCAATTAGCGGGAGGCCACACTTACAATGAGCAGTTCTTC
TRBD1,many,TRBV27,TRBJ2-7,CASSFKGASYEQYF,TGTGCCAGCAGTTTCAAGGGGGCGAGCTACGAGCAGTACTTC
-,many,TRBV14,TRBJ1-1,CASSQDYPGPNTEAFF,TGTGCCAGCAGCCAAGATTACCCGGGCCCGAACACTGAAGCTTTCTTT
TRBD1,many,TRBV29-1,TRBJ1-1,CSVETGGVNTEAFF,TGCAGCGTTGAGACAGGGGGGGTTAACACTGAAGCTTTCTTT
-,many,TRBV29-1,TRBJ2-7,CSVYGGLSYEQYF,TGCAGCGTTTACGGGGGCCTTTCCTACGAGCAGTACTTC
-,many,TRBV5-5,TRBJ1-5,CASSLAKNQPQHF,TGTGCCAGCAGCTTGGCGAAGAATCAGCCCCAGCATTTT
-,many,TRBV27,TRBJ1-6,CASSLSGDSPLHF,TGTGCCAGCAGTTTATCAGGGGACTCACCCCTCCACTTT
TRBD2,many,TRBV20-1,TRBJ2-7,CSARDRGDYEQYF,TGCAGTGCTAGAGATCGGGGGGATTACGAGCAGTACTTC
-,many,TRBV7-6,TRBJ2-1,CASSSLWGPSNEQFF,TGTGCCAGCAGCTCCCTTTGGGGACCTTCCAATGAGCAGTTCTTC
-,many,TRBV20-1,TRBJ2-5,CSAYRGETQYF,TGCAGTGCTTACCGGGGGGAGACCCAGTACTTC
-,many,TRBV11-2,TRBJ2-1,CASSLGASAGSYNEQFF,TGTGCCAGCAGCTTAGGCGCTTCTGCCGGCTCCTACAATGAGCAGTTCTTC
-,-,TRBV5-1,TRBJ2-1,CASSLIPVGYNEQFF,TGCGCCAGCAGCTTGATTCCGGTGGGCTACAATGAGCAGTTCTTC
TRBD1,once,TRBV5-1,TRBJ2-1,CASSSTGQGFNEQFF,TGCGCCAGCAGCTCGACAGGACAGGGTTTCAATGAGCAGTTCTTC
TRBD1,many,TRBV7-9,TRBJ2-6,CASRWTGGVGGANVLTF,TGTGCCAGCAGATGGACAGGGGGCGTCGGTGGGGCCAACGTCCTGACTTTC
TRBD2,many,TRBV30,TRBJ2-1,CAWSVVGGKYNEQFF,TGTGCCTGGAGTGTCGTGGGAGGGAAATACAATGAGCAGTTCTTC
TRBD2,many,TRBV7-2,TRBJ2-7,CASSPNSGLASYEQYF,TGTGCCAGCAGCCCTAACTCCGGACTAGCCTCCTACGAGCAGTACTTC
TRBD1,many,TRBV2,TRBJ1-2,CASSPGQTRGYTF,TGTGCCAGCAGCCCGGGACAGACTAGGGGCTACACCTTC
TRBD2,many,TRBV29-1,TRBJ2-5,CSVGRNGRETQYF,TGCAGCGTTGGGCGGAACGGGAGGGAGACCCAGTACTTC
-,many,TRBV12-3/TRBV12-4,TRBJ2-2,CATDSSNTGELFF,TGTGCCACCGACAGCAGTAACACCGGGGAGCTGTTTTTT
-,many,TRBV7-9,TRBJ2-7,CASSPAEGAYYEQYF,TGTGCCAGCAGCCCCGCGGAGGGGGCTTACTACGAGCAGTACTTC
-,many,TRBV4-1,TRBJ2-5,CASSPQLGFQETQYF,TGCGCCAGCAGCCCCCAATTAGGGTTCCAAGAGACCCAGTACTTC
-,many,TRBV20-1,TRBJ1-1,CSAIQQLYTEAFF,TGCAGTGCTATCCAACAACTATACACTGAAGCTTTCTTT
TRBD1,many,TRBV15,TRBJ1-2,CATSRDRDRGQNYGYTF,TGTGCCACCAGCAGAGATCGAGACAGGGGGCAAAACTATGGCTACACCTTC
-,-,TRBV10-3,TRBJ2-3,CAISVVSTDTQYF,TGTGCCATCAGTGTGGTTAGCACAGATACGCAGTATTTT
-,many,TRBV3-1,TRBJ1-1,CASSTSTEAFF,TGTGCCAGCAGCACTTCTACTGAAGCTTTCTTT
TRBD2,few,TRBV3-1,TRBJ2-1,CASSQEPGGTYNEQFF,TGTGCCAGCAGCCAAGAGCCCGGGGGGACCTACAATGAGCAGTTCTTC
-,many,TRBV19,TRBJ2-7,CASRISGSSYEQYF,TGTGCCAGTAGAATCAGCGGGTCTTCCTACGAGCAGTACTTC
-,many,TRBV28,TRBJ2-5,CASSSLGLETQYF,TGTGCCAGCAGTTCCCTGGGTTTAGAGACCCAGTACTTC
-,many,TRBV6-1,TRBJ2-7,CASSFKTHTYEQYF,TGTGCCAGCAGTTTTAAGACACATACCTACGAGCAGTACTTC
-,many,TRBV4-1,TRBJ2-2,CASSQTTTPNTGELFF,TGCGCCAGCAGCCAAACCACTACACCCAACACCGGGGAGCTGTTTTTT
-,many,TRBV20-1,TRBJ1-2,CSARYSGDYGYTF,TGCAGTGCTCGGTATTCGGGGGACTATGGCTACACCTTC
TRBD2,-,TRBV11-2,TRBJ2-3,CASSSGLDFPDTQYF,TGTGCCAGCAGCTCGGGACTAGACTTCCCAGATACGCAGTATTTT
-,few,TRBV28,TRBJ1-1,CASSQYRAMNTEAFF,TGTGCCAGCAGCCAATACAGGGCCATGAACACTGAAGCTTTCTTT
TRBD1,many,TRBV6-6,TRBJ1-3,CASSYSWRGRNF,TGTGCCAGCAGTTACTCTTGGAGGGGGCGAAATTTT
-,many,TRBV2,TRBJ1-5,CASSELWDQPQHF,TGTGCCAGCAGTGAACTATGGGATCAGCCCCAGCATTTT
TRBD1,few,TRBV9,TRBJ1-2,CASSTTPGTAPVSGYTF,TGTGCCAGCAGCACTACACCCGGGACAGCCCCTGTGAGCGGCTACACCTTC
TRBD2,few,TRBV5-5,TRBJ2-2,CASSFKRLAGTGELFF,TGTGCCAGCAGCTTCAAGCGACTAGCGGGCACCGGGGAGCTGTTTTTT
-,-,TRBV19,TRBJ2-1,CASSIRGGNEQFF,TGTGCCAGTAGTATACGGGGCGGGAATGAGCAGTTCTTC
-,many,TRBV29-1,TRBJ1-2,CSVVFPPGSYGYTF,TGCAGCGTTGTTTTCCCCCCCGGCAGCTATGGCTACACCTTC
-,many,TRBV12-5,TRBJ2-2,CASGLALGGTGELFF,TGTGCTAGTGGTTTGGCCCTAGGAGGCACCGGGGAGCTGTTTTTT